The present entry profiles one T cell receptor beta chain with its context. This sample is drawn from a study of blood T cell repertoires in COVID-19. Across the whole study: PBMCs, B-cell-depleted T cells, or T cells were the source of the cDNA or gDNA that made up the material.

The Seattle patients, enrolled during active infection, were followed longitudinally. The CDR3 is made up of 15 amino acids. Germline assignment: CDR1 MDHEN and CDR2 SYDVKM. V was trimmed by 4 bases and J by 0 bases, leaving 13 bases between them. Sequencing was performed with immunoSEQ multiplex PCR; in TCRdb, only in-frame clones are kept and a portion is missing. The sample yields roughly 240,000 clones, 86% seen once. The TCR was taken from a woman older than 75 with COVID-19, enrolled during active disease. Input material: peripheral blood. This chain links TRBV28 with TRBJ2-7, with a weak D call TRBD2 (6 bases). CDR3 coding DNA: TGTGCCAGCAGTTCCCCTGGGAGGAGCTCCTACGAGCAGTACGTC. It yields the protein CASSSPGRSSYEQYV.